This T cell receptor beta chain was captured in a study of cytomegalovirus exposure and HLA in healthy donors. Here immunoSEQ multiplex PCR was the method, and the copy in TCRdb shows in-frame clones only, minus some. The sample gives over 100,000 clones, approximately 89% of which show up once; about 1.2% is in the top ten. V lost 3 bases to trimming and J lost 4 bases; unmatched junction nucleotides: 2. CDR3 length: 13 amino acids. The V gene's germline CDR1 is KGHSH and CDR2 LQKENI. The clonotype comes from a woman aged 18-29 years in good health and CMV-seronegative. The sample comprised PBMCs. V is TRBV18 and J is TRBJ2-5, with 7 bases matching TRBD2. Written as DNA, the CDR3 is TGTGCCAGCTCACCTCCGGGGGGAGAGACCCAGTACTTC. This translates into CASSPPGGETQYF. Supplemented by reference TRBV18 and TRBJ2-5, the full variable domain reads NAGVMQNPRHLVRRRGQEARLRCSPMKGHSHVYWYRQLPEEGLKFMVYLQKENIIDESGMPKERFSAEFPKEGPSILRIQQVVRGDSAAYFCASSPPGGETQYFGPGTRLLVL.